These 5 T cell receptor beta chains originate from one sample sequenced in a study of blood T cell repertoires in COVID-19. The data were produced by immunoSEQ multiplex PCR, yet TCRdb's version contains in-frame clones alone and is incomplete. This sample has approximately 200,000 clones, with more than 80% found just once. Input material: PBMCs or T cells enriched from blood (not recorded which). The receptors here all came from a man aged 55 to 70 who had recovered from COVID-19.

J is TRBJ2-3 and V is TRBV15; maybe TRBD1 (6 bases). The germline CDR1 and CDR2 sequences are LNHNV and YYDKDF (reference sequence). V was shortened by 3 bases and J by 4 bases, with 11 bases between the two germline ends. The CDR3 spans 14 residues. The CDR3 nucleotides are TGTGCCACCAGCAGCGCCAGGGGTGCAGATACGCAGTATTTT. It yields the protein CATSSARGADTQYF. The whole variable domain, remainder taken from reference TRBV15 and TRBJ2-3, is DAMVIQNPRYQVTQFGKPVTLSCSQTLNHNVMYWYQQKSSQAPKLLFHYYDKDFNNEADTPDNFQSRRPNTSFCFLDIRSPGLGDTAMYLCATSSARGADTQYFGPGTRLTVL.

The V and J genes are TRBV20-1 and TRBJ2-1; 12 bases agree with TRBD2. Per the germline V gene, CDR1 is DFQATT and CDR2 is SNEGSKA (reference sequence). The V gene end was trimmed by 3 bases and the J gene end by 5 bases; junction bases not matched to a gene: 8. There are 16 residues in the CDR3. For the CDR3, the DNA is TGCAGTGCTAGTGTGGCTAGCGGGGGGGCCGACAATGAGCAGTTCTTC. Translated, it gives CSASVASGGADNEQFF.

V and J are TRBV19 and TRBJ1-4; D unresolved. This CDR3 spans 14 amino acids. Germline values: CDR1 LNHDA, CDR2 SQIVND (reference sequence). The V end was cut by 6 bases, the J end by 4 bases, with 12 bases between. DNA of the CDR3: TGTGCCAGTAGCCAGGTCGTCATTAATGAAAAACTGTTTTTT. This gives the protein CASSQVVINEKLFF.

The CDR3: CSVADRVYEQYF. The CDR3 nucleotides are TGCAGCGTAGCCGACAGGGTGTACGAGCAGTACTTC. The rearrangement links TRBV29-1 to TRBJ2-7, with TRBD1 matching 7 bases. This CDR3 contains 12 residues. Germline CDR1 SQVTM, CDR2 ANQGSEA. Trimming at V came to 6 bases and at J to 4 bases, leaving 6 bases not matched to a gene.

This clone was observed a handful of times. This rearrangement joins TRBV19 to TRBJ1-4, with TRBD1 matching over 7 bases. Germline CDR1 is LNHDA and CDR2 is SQIVND (reference sequence). Trimming at V came to 3 bases and at J to 3 bases, leaving 4 bases not matched to a gene. The CDR3 consists of 15 residues. The CDR3 loop is CASSIYRGSNEKLFF. CDR3 nucleotide sequence: TGTGCCAGTAGTATTTACAGGGGTTCTAATGAAAAACTGTTTTTT.